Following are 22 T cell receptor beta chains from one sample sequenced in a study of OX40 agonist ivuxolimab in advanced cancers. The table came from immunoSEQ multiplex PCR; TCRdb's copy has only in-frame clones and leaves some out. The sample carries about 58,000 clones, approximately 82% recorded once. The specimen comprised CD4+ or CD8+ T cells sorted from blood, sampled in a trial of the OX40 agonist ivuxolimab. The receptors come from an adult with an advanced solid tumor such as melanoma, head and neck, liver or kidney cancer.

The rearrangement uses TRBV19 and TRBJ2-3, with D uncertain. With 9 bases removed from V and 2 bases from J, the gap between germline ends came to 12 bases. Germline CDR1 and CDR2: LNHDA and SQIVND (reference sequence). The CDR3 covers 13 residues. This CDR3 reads CASADGYTDTQYF. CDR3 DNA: TGTGCCAGCGCCGATGGGTACACAGATACGCAGTATTTT. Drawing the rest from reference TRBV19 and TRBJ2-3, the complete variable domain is DGGITQSPKYLFRKEGQNVTLSCEQNLNHDAMYWYRQDPGQGLRLIYYSQIVNDFQKGDIAEGYSVSREKKESFPLTVTSAQKNPTAFYLCASADGYTDTQYFGPGTRLTVL.

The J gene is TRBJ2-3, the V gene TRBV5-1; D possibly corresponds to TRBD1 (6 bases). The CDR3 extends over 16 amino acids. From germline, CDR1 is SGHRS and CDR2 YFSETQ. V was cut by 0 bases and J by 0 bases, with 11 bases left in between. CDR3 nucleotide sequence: TGCGCCAGCAGCTTGGAAGGGGACACTAGCACAGATACGCAGTATTTT. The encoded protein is CASSLEGDTSTDTQYF.

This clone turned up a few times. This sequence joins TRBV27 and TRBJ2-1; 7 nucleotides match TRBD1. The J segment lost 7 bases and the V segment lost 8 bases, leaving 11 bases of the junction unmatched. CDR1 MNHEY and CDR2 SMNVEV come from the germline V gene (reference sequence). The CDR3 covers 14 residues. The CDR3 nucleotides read TGTGCCAGCCGCACAGGGGCCGCGCCTAATGAGCAGTTCTTC. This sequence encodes CASRTGAAPNEQFF.

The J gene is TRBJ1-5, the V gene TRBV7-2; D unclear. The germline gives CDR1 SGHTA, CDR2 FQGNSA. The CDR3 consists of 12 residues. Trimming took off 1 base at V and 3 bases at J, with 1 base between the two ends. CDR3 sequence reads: CASSLDNQPQHF. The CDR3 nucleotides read TGTGCCAGCAGCTTAGACAATCAGCCCCAGCATTTT.

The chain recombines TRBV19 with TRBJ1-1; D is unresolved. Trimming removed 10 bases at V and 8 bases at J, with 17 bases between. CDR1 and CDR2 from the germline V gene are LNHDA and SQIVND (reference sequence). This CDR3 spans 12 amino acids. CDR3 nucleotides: TGTGCCACTAAAGTCGGGAGCTGGGAAGCTTTCTTT. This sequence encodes CATKVGSWEAFF.

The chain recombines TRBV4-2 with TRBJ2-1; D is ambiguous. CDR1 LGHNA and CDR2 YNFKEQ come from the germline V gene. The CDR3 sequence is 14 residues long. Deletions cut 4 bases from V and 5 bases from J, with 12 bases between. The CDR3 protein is CASSPEPNNNEQFF. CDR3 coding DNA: TGTGCCAGCAGCCCAGAACCCAACAACAATGAGCAGTTCTTC.

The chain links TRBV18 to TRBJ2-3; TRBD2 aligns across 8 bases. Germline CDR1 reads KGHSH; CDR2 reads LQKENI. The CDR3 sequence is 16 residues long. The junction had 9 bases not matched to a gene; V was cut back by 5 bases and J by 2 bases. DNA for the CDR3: TGTGCCAGCTCATGGGCTAGCGGGCGCAACACAGATACGCAGTATTTT. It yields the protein CASSWASGRNTDTQYF.

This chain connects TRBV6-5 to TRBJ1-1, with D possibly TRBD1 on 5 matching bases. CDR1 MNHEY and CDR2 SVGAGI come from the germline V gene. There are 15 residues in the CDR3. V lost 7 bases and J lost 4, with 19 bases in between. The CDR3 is CASKPKKGRSTEAFF. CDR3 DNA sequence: TGTGCCAGCAAACCTAAAAAGGGGCGGAGCACTGAAGCTTTCTTT.

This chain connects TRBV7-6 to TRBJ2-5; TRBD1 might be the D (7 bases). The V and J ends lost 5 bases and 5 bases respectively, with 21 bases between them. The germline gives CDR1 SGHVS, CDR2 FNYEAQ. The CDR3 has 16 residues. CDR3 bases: TGTGCCAGCAGCCAGGGCGGAGGGGGCGCGTGGGAGACCCAGTACTTC. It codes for CASSQGGGGAWETQYF.

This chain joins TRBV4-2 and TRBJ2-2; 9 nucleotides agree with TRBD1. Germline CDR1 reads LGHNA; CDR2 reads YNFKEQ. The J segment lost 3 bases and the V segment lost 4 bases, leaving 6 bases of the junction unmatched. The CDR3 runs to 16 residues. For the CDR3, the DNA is TGTGCCAGCAGCCGGGGACAGGGAAGAGACACCGGGGAGCTGTTTTTT. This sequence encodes CASSRGQGRDTGELFF.

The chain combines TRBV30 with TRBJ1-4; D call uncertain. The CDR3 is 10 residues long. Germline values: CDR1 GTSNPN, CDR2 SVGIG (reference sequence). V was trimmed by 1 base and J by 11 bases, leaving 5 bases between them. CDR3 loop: CAWSGGKLFF. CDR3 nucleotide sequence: TGTGCCTGGAGTGGAGGGAAACTGTTTTTT.

This chain's CDR3 is CAISEDPQGTDTQYF. DNA of the CDR3: TGTGCCATCAGTGAGGACCCCCAAGGGACAGATACGCAGTATTTT. This chain connects TRBV10-3 to TRBJ2-3; no clear D gene. The CDR3 has 15 amino acids. V was pared by 2 bases and J by 3 bases, with 12 bases between. CDR1 ENHRY and CDR2 SYGVKD come from the germline V gene.

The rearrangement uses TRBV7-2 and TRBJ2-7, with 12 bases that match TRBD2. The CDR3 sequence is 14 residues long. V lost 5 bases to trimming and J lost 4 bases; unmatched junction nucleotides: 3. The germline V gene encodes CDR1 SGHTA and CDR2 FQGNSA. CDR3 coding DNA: TGTGCCAGCAGCGCAGGACTAGCGGGATACGAGCAGTACTTC. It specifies CASSAGLAGYEQYF.

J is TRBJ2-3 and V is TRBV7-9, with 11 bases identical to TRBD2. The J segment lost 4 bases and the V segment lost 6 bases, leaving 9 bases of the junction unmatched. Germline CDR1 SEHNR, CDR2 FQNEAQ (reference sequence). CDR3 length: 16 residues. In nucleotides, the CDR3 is TGTGCCAGCAGACCCCATAGCGGGGGGGCCGCAGATACGCAGTATTTT. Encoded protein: CASRPHSGGAADTQYF.

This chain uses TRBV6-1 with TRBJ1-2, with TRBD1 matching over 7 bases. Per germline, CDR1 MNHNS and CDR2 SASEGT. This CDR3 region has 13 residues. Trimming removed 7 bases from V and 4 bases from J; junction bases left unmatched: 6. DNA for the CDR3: TGTGCCAGCACGCCGCGACAGGGCTATGGCTACACCTTC. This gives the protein CASTPRQGYGYTF.

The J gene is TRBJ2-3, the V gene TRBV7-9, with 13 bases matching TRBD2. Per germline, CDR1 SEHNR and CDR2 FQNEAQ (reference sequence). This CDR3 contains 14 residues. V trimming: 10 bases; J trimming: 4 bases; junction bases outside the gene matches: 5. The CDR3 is CAITSGGAPDTQYF. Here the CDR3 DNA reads TGTGCCATCACTAGCGGGGGGGCCCCAGATACGCAGTATTTT.

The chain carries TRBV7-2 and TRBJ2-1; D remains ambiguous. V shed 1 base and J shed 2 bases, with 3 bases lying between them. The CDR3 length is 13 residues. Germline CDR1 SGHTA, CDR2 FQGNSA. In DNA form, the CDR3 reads TGTGCCAGCAGCTTAGGGACCTACAATGAGCAGTTCTTC. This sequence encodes CASSLGTYNEQFF. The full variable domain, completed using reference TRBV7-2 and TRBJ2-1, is GAGVSQSPSNKVTEKGKDVELRCDPISGHTALYWYRQSLGQGLEFLIYFQGNSAPDKSGLPSDRFSAERTGGSVSTLTIQRTQQEDSAVYLCASSLGTYNEQFFGPGTRLTVL.

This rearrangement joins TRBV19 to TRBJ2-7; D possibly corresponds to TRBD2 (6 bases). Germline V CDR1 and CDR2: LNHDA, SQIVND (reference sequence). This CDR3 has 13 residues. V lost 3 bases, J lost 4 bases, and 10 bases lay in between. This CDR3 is CASSMPGVYEQYF. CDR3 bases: TGTGCCAGTAGTATGCCGGGGGTTTACGAGCAGTACTTC.

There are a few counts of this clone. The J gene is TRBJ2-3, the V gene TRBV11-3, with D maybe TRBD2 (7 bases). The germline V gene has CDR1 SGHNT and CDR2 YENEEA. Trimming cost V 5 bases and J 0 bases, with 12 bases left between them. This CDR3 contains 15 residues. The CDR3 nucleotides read TGTGCCAGCAGCCGGGGGGCCGAGAGCACAGATACGCAGTATTTT. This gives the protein CASSRGAESTDTQYF. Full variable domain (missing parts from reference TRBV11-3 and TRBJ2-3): EAGVVQSPRYKIIEKKQPVAFWCNPISGHNTLYWYLQNLGQGPELLIRYENEEAVDDSQLPKDRFSAERLKGVDSTLKIQPAELGDSAVYLCASSRGAESTDTQYFGPGTRLTVL.

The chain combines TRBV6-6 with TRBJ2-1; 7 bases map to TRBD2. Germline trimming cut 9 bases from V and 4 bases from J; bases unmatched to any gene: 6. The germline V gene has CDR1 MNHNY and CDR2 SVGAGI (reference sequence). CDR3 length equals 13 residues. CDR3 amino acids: CASSSGAYNEQFF. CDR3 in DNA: TGTGCCAGTTCGAGCGGGGCATACAATGAGCAGTTCTTC.

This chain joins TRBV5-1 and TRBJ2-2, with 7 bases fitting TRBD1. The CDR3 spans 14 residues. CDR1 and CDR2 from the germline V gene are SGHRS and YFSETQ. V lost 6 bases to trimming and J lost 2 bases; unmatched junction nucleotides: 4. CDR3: CASKRQGNTGELFF. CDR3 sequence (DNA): TGCGCCAGCAAGCGACAGGGAAACACCGGGGAGCTGTTTTTT.

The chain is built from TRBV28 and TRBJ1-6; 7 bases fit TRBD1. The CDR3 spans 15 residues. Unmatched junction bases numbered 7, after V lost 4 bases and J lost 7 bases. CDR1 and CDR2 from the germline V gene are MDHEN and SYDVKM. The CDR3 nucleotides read TGTGCCAGCAGTTCATGGACAGGAGGCAATTCACCCCTCCACTTT. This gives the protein CASSSWTGGNSPLHF.